Listed below are T cell receptor beta chains from one sample, sequenced in a study of T cell changes during pregnancy in multiple sclerosis. Clones were sequenced by immunoSEQ multiplex PCR, and TCRdb holds only the in-frame ones, with some missing. The sample yields tens of thousands of clones, more than 85% seen once. The specimen was CD4+ T cells from peripheral blood mononuclear cells, collected in the third trimester of pregnancy. The origin of the receptors is a female donor with multiple sclerosis, enrolled in a pregnancy study. The CDR3 runs from the conserved cysteine through the conserved F or W. The D gene is left open where the match is weak. Rows give clone size only sometimes, using once, few, many, or a class for an expanded clone.

V	D	J	size	CDR3
TRBV5-1	TRBD1	TRBJ1-5	-	CASSPGQGNQPQHF
TRBV2	-	-	-	CASKRDLAYEQYF
TRBV5-1	-	TRBJ2-3	-	CASSSGGGRTDTQYF
TRBV5-5	-	TRBJ1-1	-	CASSFGTGNTEAFF
TRBV29-1	TRBD1	TRBJ2-7	-	CSVVGQGGDEQYF
TRBV7-2	-	TRBJ1-5	-	CASSPGDRSNQPQHF
TRBV7-2	-	TRBJ1-1	-	CASSSTRGTEAFF
TRBV18	TRBD1	TRBJ1-2	-	CASSPSRDRGSDGYTF
TRBV5-1	TRBD2	TRBJ2-2	few	CASSFTSGRRNTGELFF
TRBV23-1	-	TRBJ1-1	-	CASSHRHPNTEAFF
TRBV27	-	TRBJ2-1	-	CASSYINNEQFF
TRBV7-8	-	TRBJ1-2	-	CASSFVGRGVRGYTF
TRBV11-3	-	TRBJ2-3	-	CASSLGLVHDTQYF
TRBV10-3	-	TRBJ2-5	-	CASGAGQETQYF
TRBV9	TRBD2	TRBJ2-7	-	CASKDQSGPSGPPLKDYEQYF
TRBV7-2	-	TRBJ2-7	once	CASSSLRGAASYEQYF
TRBV29-1	-	TRBJ1-2	medium-sized	CSVEDDRLNGYTF
TRBV6-5	-	TRBJ1-1	-	CASSLTGTPVHTEAFF
TRBV5-4	TRBD2	TRBJ2-3	-	CASSWGLAGGGTDTQYF
TRBV11-2	-	TRBJ1-2	-	CASSPGLPGGYTF
TRBV19	-	TRBJ1-2	-	CASSPRGLESYTF
TRBV9	TRBD2	TRBJ2-3	-	CASSVERSGSPTDTQYF
TRBV2	-	TRBJ1-1	-	CASKRQGYTEAFF
TRBV29-1	-	TRBJ2-7	-	CSVENTGEQYF
TRBV15	TRBD1	TRBJ1-4	once	CATSFGGQGNEKLFF
TRBV2	-	TRBJ2-2	-	CASRTQGNTGELFF
TRBV7-2	-	TRBJ1-5	-	CASSTPGNQPQHF
TRBV28	-	TRBJ2-7	-	CASSTGYHEQYF
TRBV7-3	TRBD2	TRBJ2-1	-	CASSLLSGGAGNEQFF
TRBV29-1	TRBD1	TRBJ1-2	-	CSVGQGYGYTF
TRBV5-8	TRBD1	TRBJ2-6	-	CASSLGTGSGANVLTF
TRBV5-1	-	TRBJ1-1	-	CASSLAPVGRRHTEAFF
TRBV20-1	-	TRBJ2-3	-	CSARDPGTQYF
TRBV7-3	-	TRBJ2-5	-	CASSLAGAGETQYF
TRBV5-4	-	TRBJ2-7	-	CASSRLASSSYEQYF
TRBV27	-	TRBJ1-2	-	CASSLGGRGVYGYTF
TRBV7-9	TRBD2	TRBJ2-1	-	CASSLGSGSNEQFF
TRBV6-6	-	TRBJ1-6	once	CASSYLSSYNSPLHF
TRBV5-1	-	TRBJ2-5	-	CASKANQETQYF
TRBV30	-	TRBJ1-1	once	CACTRGSRTEAFF
TRBV5-1	TRBD1	TRBJ2-6	-	CASSWTGSGANVLTF
TRBV7-9	-	TRBJ1-1	-	CASSPRRGEYTEAFF
TRBV27	TRBD2	TRBJ2-5	-	CASSFSGSRRETQYF
TRBV19	TRBD1	TRBJ2-5	-	CASSPTGGETQYF
TRBV4-2	TRBD1	TRBJ1-5	few	CASSQGDSRDQPQHF
TRBV10-3	TRBD1	TRBJ1-2	-	CAIRDRDYGYTF
TRBV9	TRBD2	TRBJ2-1	-	CASSFLAGSIYNEQFF
TRBV5-1	-	TRBJ2-6	-	CASSLSSGSGANVLTF
TRBV27	-	TRBJ1-1	-	CASSPDIQTEAFF